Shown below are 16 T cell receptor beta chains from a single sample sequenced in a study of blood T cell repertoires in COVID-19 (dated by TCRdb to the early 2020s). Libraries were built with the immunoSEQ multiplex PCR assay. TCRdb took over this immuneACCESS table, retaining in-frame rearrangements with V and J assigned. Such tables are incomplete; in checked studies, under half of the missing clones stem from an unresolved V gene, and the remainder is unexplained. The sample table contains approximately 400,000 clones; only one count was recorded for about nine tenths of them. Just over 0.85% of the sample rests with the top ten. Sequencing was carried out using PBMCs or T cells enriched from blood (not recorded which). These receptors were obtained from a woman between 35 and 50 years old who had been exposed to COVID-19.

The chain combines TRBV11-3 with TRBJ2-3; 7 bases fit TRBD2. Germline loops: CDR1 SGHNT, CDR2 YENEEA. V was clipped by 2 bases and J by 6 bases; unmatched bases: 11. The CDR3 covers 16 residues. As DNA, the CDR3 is TGTGCCAGCAGCTTAAGTGGGGCGGGAGTAGTGGATACGCAGTATTTT. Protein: CASSLSGAGVVDTQYF.

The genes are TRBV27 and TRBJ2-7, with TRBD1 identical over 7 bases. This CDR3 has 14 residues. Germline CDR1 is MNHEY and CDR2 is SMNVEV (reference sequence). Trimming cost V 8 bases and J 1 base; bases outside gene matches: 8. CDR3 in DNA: TGTGCCAGCTCTCGGCAGGGGGTATCCTACGAGCAGTACTTC. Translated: CASSRQGVSYEQYF.

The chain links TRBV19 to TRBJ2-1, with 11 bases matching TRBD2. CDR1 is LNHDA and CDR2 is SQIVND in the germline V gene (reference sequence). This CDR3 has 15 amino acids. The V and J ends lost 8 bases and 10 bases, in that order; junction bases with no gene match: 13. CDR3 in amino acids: CASRAGTSGSGEQFF. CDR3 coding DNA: TGTGCCAGTCGAGCCGGGACTAGCGGCTCAGGGGAGCAGTTCTTC.

The CDR3 DNA sequence: TGTGCCAGCTCAACCCGACTAGCGGGGGGTCGGGAGACCCAGTACTTC. This gives the protein CASSTRLAGGRETQYF. The chain employs TRBV18 and TRBJ2-5, with 13 bases aligning to TRBD2. The germline V gene has CDR1 KGHSH and CDR2 LQKENI. The trim removed 5 bases at V and 5 bases at J, leaving 8 bases unmatched. The CDR3 has 16 residues.

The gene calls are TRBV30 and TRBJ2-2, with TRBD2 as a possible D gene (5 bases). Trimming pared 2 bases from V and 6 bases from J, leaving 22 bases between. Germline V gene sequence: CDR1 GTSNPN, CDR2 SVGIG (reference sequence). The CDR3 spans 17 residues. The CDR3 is CAWSPGASLIGAGELFF. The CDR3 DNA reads TGTGCCTGGAGTCCTGGAGCCTCCTTAATCGGGGCCGGGGAGCTGTTTTTT.

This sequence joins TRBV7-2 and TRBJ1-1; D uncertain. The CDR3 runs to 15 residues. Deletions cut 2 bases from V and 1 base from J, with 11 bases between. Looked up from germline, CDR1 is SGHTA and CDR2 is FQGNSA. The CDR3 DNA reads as TGTGCCAGCAGCTTACGCGGAACCCCGAACACTGAAGCTTTCTTT. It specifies CASSLRGTPNTEAFF.

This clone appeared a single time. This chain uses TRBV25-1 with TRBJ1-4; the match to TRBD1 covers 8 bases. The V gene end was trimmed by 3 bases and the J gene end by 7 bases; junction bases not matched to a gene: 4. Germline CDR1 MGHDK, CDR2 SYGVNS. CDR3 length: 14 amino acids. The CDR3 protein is CASSDTGGVEKLFF. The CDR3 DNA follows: TGTGCCAGCAGTGACACAGGGGGGGTTGAAAAACTGTTTTTT.

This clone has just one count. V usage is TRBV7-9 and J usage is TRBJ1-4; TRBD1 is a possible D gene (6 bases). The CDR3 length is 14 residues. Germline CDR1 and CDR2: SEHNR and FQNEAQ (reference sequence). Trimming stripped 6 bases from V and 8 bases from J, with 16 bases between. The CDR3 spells CASSYPGQKEKLFF. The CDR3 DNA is TGTGCCAGCAGTTACCCCGGACAGAAAGAAAAACTGTTTTTT.

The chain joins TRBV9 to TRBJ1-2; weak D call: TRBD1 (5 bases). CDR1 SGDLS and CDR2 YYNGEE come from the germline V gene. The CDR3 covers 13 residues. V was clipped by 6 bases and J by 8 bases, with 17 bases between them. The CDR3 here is CASTLLGGGGYTF. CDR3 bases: TGTGCCAGCACCCTACTTGGGGGGGGAGGCTACACCTTC.

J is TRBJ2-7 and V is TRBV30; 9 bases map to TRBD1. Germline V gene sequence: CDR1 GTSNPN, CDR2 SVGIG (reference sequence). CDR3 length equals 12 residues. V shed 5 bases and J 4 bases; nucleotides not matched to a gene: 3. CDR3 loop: CAWETGGYEQYF. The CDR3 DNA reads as TGTGCCTGGGAGACAGGGGGATACGAGCAGTACTTC. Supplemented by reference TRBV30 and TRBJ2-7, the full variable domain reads SQTIHQWPATLVQPVGSPLSLECTVEGTSNPNLYWYRQAAGRGLQLLFYSVGIGQISSEVPQNLSASRPQDRQFILSSKKLLLSDSGFYLCAWETGGYEQYFGPGTRLTVT.

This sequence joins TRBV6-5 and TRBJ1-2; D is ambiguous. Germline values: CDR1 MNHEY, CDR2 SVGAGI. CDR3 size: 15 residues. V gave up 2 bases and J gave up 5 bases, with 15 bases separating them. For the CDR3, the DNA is TGTGCCAGCAGTTACACGGGTTTAGTTCGTTATGGCTACACCTTC. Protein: CASSYTGLVRYGYTF.

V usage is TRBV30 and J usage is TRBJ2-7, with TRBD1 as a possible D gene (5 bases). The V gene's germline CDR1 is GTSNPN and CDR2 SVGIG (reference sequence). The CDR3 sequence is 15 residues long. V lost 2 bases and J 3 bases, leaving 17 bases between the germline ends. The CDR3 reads CAWSLAGFRIYEQYF. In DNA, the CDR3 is TGTGCCTGGAGTTTAGCAGGGTTCAGGATCTACGAGCAGTACTTC.

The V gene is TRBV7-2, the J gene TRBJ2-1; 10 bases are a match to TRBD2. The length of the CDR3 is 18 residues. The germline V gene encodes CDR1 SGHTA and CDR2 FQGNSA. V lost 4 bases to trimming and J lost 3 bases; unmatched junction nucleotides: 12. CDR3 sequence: CASSSRPSGRGVYNEQFF. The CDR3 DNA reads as TGTGCCAGCAGCTCAAGACCTAGCGGGAGAGGTGTCTACAATGAGCAGTTCTTC.

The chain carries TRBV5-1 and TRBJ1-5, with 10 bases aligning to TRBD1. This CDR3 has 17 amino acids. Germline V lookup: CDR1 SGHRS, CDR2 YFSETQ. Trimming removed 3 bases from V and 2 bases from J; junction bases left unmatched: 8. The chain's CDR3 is CASSSGTGVGGNQPQHF. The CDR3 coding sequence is TGCGCCAGCAGCTCCGGGACAGGGGTCGGGGGCAATCAGCCCCAGCATTTT.

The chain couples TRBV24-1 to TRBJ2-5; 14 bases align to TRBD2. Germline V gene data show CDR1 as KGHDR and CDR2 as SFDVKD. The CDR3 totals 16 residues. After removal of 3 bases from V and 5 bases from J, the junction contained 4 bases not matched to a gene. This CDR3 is CATSDRLAGGRETQYF. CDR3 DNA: TGTGCCACCAGTGATCGACTAGCGGGAGGGAGGGAGACCCAGTACTTC.

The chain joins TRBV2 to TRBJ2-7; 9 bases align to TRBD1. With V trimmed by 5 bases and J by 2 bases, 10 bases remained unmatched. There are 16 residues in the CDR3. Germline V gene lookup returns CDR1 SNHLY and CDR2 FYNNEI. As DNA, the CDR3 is TGTGCCAGCAGTACAACGACAGGGGGTGACGCCTACGAGCAGTACTTC. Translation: CASSTTTGGDAYEQYF.